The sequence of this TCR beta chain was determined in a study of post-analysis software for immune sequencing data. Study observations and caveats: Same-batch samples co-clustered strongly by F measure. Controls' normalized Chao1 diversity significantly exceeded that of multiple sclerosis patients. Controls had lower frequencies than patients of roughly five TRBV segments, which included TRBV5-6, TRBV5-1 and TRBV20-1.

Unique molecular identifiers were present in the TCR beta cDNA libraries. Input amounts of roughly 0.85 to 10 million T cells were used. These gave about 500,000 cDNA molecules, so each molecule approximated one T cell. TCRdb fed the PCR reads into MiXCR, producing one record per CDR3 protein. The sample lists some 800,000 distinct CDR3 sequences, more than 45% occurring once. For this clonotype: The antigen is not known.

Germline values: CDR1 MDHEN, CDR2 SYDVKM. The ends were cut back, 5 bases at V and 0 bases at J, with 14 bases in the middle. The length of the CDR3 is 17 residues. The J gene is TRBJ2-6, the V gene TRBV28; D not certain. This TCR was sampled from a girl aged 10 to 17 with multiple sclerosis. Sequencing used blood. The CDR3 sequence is CASSKSLGGSGANVLTF. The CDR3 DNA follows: TGTGCCAGCAGTAAGTCGCTCGGCGGCTCTGGGGCCAACGTCCTGACTTTC. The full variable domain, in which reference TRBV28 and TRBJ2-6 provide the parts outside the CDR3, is DVKVTQSSRYLVKRTGEKVFLECVQDMDHENMFWYRQDPGLGLRLIYFSYDVKMKEKGDIPEGYSVSREKKERFSLILESASTNQTSMYLCASSKSLGGSGANVLTFGAGSRLTVL.